The 26 T cell receptor beta chains in this list originate from one sample, sequenced in a study of regulatory and conventional T cells in RAG deficiency. Here immunoSEQ multiplex PCR was the method, and the copy in TCRdb shows in-frame clones only, minus some. This repertoire shows 25,000 to 35,000 clones, just under 90% found once; its top ten account for about 5%. The data were also submitted as part of a second study, on regulatory T cells. This second study notes: The primer mix had 52 TRBV and 13 TRBJ primers.

Sample: CD8+ T cells sorted from blood. All receptors come from a human donor in good health.

The CDR3 coding sequence is TGTGCCAGCTCACCAGAGACAGGGTACGGCTACACCTTC. Translated, it gives CASSPETGYGYTF. V gene TRBV18 combines with J gene TRBJ1-2; TRBD1 aligns across 7 bases. Trimming took 2 bases from V and 8 from J; bases not matched to a gene: 5. Germline V CDR1 and CDR2: KGHSH, LQKENI. This CDR3 comprises 13 residues.

The chain recombines TRBV2 with TRBJ1-1; the match to TRBD1 covers 7 bases. The length of the CDR3 is 22 residues. V was pared by 6 bases and J by 1 base, with 29 bases of the junction left unmatched. Germline V CDR1 and CDR2: SNHLY, FYNNEI. The CDR3 reads CASSGDRISGLTGFGRNTEAFF. DNA of the CDR3: TGTGCCAGCAGCGGGGACAGAATCTCGGGATTGACAGGTTTTGGGCGGAACACTGAAGCTTTCTTT.

This clone appeared once. V and J are TRBV27 and TRBJ2-7, with TRBD2 matching 12 bases. The trim removed 9 bases at V and 3 bases at J, leaving 6 bases unmatched. CDR3 length equals 14 residues. Germline CDR1 and CDR2: MNHEY and SMNVEV (reference sequence). This CDR3 is CASSWTSGIYEQYF. In DNA form, the CDR3 reads TGTGCCAGTTCTTGGACTAGCGGGATCTACGAGCAGTACTTC.

This chain links TRBV2 with TRBJ2-3; D possibly corresponds to TRBD1 (5 bases). The length of the CDR3 is 12 residues. Per the germline V gene, CDR1 is SNHLY and CDR2 is FYNNEI. With 6 bases removed from V and 3 bases from J, the gap between germline ends came to 7 bases. The CDR3 region has the DNA TGTGCCAGCAGGGGGCTGACAGATACGCAGTATTTT. The encoded protein is CASRGLTDTQYF.

J is TRBJ2-5 and V is TRBV9; unclear D gene. The J call may be in error: the DNA end matches TRBJ2-7 better. Germline assignment: CDR1 SGDLS and CDR2 YYNGEE. This CDR3 spans 14 amino acids. Here the CDR3 reads CASSRPGPKSEQYF. In nucleotides, the CDR3 is TGTGCCAGCAGCCGACCGGGTCCAAAGTCCGAGCAGTACTTC.

The sample holds one count of this clone. This rearrangement joins TRBV4-1 to TRBJ1-1; weak D call: TRBD1 (5 bases). Trimming took 5 bases from V and 1 from J, leaving 17 bases between them. CDR3 length equals 16 residues. CDR1 and CDR2 (germline): MGHRA, YSYEKL. The CDR3 DNA sequence: TGCGCCAGCAGCATTGGGCGGGGGGGTACGAACACTGAAGCTTTCTTT. This gives the protein CASSIGRGGTNTEAFF.

The V gene is TRBV27, the J gene TRBJ2-1, with TRBD2 matching over 7 bases. With V trimmed by 6 bases and J by 0 bases, 2 bases remained unmatched. The germline CDR1 and CDR2 sequences are MNHEY and SMNVEV (reference sequence). The CDR3 is made up of 14 amino acids. The CDR3, as DNA: TGTGCCAGCAGAGGACTAGTCTCCTACAATGAGCAGTTCTTC. It codes for CASRGLVSYNEQFF.

The chain combines TRBV12-5 with TRBJ2-1; 8 nucleotides align to TRBD2. This CDR3 is built from 16 residues. Germline V gene lookup returns CDR1 LGHNT and CDR2 FRNRAP. V was pared by 0 bases and J by 4 bases, with 5 bases of the junction left unmatched. The CDR3 here is CASGLVISGGYNEQFF. For the CDR3, the DNA is TGTGCTAGTGGTTTGGTAATATCGGGAGGGTACAATGAGCAGTTCTTC.

This rearrangement joins TRBV21-1 to TRBJ2-2; whether TRBD1, the table's D call, matches the DNA was not checked. TRBV21-1 is an annotated pseudogene. There are 16 residues in the CDR3. The CDR3 bases are TGTGCCAGCAGCTTCCGACAGGGGATAGACACCGGGGAGCTGTTTTTT. Translation gives CASSFRQGIDTGELFF.

This chain connects TRBV7-6 to TRBJ2-5; 7 nucleotides agree with TRBD2. The CDR3 is 16 residues long. Germline V gives CDR1 SGHVS, CDR2 FNYEAQ. V dropped 1 base and J dropped 5; count of bases not matched to a gene: 10. As DNA, the CDR3 is TGTGCCAGCAGCTTAGGGGAGGGAGGGCCGCGGGAGACCCAGTACTTC. Its translation: CASSLGEGGPRETQYF.

This clone was detected once. This sequence joins TRBV7-3 and TRBJ2-3, with TRBD1 matching over 10 bases. Germline V gene sequence: CDR1 SGHTA, CDR2 FQGTGA. The CDR3 consists of 16 residues. The V gene end was trimmed by 5 bases and the J gene end by 3 bases; junction bases not matched to a gene: 8. The CDR3 nucleotides read TGTGCCAGCAGCCTCCTGGGACAGGGGAGTACAGATACGCAGTATTTT. It translates to CASSLLGQGSTDTQYF.

The rearrangement uses TRBV7-9 and TRBJ2-2; no reliable D call. Germline V gene lookup returns CDR1 SEHNR and CDR2 FQNEAQ (reference sequence). V was pared by 9 bases and J by 2 bases, with 19 bases between. The CDR3 has 16 residues. The CDR3: CASPNLGVINTGELFF. The CDR3 DNA reads as TGTGCCAGTCCAAACCTAGGAGTTATCAACACCGGGGAGCTGTTTTTT.

CDR3 protein: CASSLRGLAGGTETQYF. In nucleotides, the CDR3 is TGCGCCAGCAGCTTGCGGGGACTAGCGGGAGGCACCGAGACCCAGTACTTC. The chain recombines TRBV5-1 with TRBJ2-5; 15 nucleotides line up with TRBD2. CDR1 is SGHRS, CDR2 YFSETQ, per germline. J lost 5 bases, V lost 1 base, and 6 bases had no gene match. The CDR3 has 17 residues.

The chain is built from TRBV7-9 and TRBJ2-7, with 12 nucleotides matching TRBD2. Germline loops: CDR1 SEHNR, CDR2 FQNEAQ (reference sequence). Trimming at V came to 5 bases and at J to 5 bases, leaving 7 bases not matched to a gene. This CDR3 spans 15 amino acids. The DNA of the CDR3 is TGTGCCAGCAGCCTGAGGACTAGCGGGAAGGACGAGCAGTACTTC. Its protein product is CASSLRTSGKDEQYF.

The J gene is TRBJ1-5, the V gene TRBV13; D unresolved. Germline assignment: CDR1 PRHDT and CDR2 FYEKMQ (reference sequence). This CDR3 is 12 amino acids long. V shed 5 bases and J shed 3 bases, with 5 bases lying between them. CDR3 in DNA: TGTGCCAGCAGCAAAGACAATCAGCCCCAGCATTTT. Protein: CASSKDNQPQHF. Together with reference TRBV13 and TRBJ1-5, the CDR3 gives the full variable domain: AAGVIQSPRHLIKEKRETATLKCYPIPRHDTVYWYQQGPGQDPQFLISFYEKMQSDKGSIPDRFSAQQFSDYHSELNMSSLELGDSALYFCASSKDNQPQHFGDGTRLSIL.

This clone appeared once. CDR3 protein: CASSPMGGPRSSYEQYF. The CDR3 region has the DNA TGTGCCAGCAGCCCCATGGGTGGGCCTAGAAGCTCCTACGAGCAGTACTTC. This chain uses TRBV7-8 with TRBJ2-7, with D unclear. The length of the CDR3 is 17 residues. V lost 5 bases to trimming and J lost 0 bases, with 20 bases between them. The germline CDR1 and CDR2 sequences are SGHVS and FQNEAQ.

V gene TRBV27 combines with J gene TRBJ1-1; D gene unclear. Trimming cost V 2 bases and J 4 bases, with 11 bases left between them. CDR3 length: 14 amino acids. Germline V CDR1 and CDR2: MNHEY, SMNVEV (reference sequence). In DNA, the CDR3 is TGTGCCAGCAGTTTAGGGAGACCGCCCACTGAAGCTTTCTTT. This encodes CASSLGRPPTEAFF.

J is TRBJ2-7 and V is TRBV29-1; TRBD2 matches at 9 bases. The length of the CDR3 is 16 residues. In germline, CDR1 is SQVTM, CDR2 ANQGSEA. V lost 4 bases, J lost 8 bases, and 18 bases stayed unmatched. The CDR3: CSVGIRVAGGPYKQYF. For the CDR3, the DNA is TGCAGCGTTGGTATACGGGTGGCGGGAGGGCCGTACAAGCAGTACTTC.

The rearrangement uses TRBV18 and TRBJ1-1; the D is unclear. Germline V lookup: CDR1 KGHSH, CDR2 LQKENI. Trimming removed 3 bases from V and 3 bases from J, with 8 bases in between. This CDR3 is built from 13 residues. In DNA form, the CDR3 reads TGTGCCAGCTCACCTCGGAGTGACACTGAAGCTTTCTTT. This encodes CASSPRSDTEAFF.

The rearrangement links TRBV2 to TRBJ2-3, with D possibly TRBD2 on 7 matching bases. The V and J ends lost 8 bases and 4 bases respectively, with 19 bases between them. Per germline, CDR1 SNHLY and CDR2 FYNNEI. The CDR3 is 15 amino acids. The DNA of the CDR3 is TGTGCCAGCTACCTTCCCGGGGGGCCCTCAGATACGCAGTATTTT. It translates to CASYLPGGPSDTQYF.

This chain links TRBV30 with TRBJ1-1; no definite D call. Trimming shortened V by 5 bases and J by 4 bases, and 11 bases separated the two germline ends. Germline-derived CDR1 and CDR2 are GTSNPN and SVGIG (reference sequence). The CDR3 spans 12 residues. The CDR3 loop reads CAWAPVVTEAFF. For the CDR3, the DNA is TGTGCCTGGGCTCCAGTCGTCACTGAAGCTTTCTTT.

The V gene is TRBV9, the J gene TRBJ2-3, with 11 bases fitting TRBD2. V lost 4 bases, J lost 3 bases, and 7 bases stayed unmatched. There are 16 residues in the CDR3. Per germline, CDR1 SGDLS and CDR2 YYNGEE. Written as DNA, the CDR3 is TGTGCCAGCAGCCACGCTAGCGGGAGGACAACAGATACGCAGTATTTT. It yields the protein CASSHASGRTTDTQYF.

The rearrangement joins TRBV9 to TRBJ2-1; D unresolved. From germline, CDR1 is SGDLS and CDR2 YYNGEE. The CDR3 runs 11 residues. Between the trimmed V and J ends, which lost 0 bases and 8 bases, there was a span of 3 bases. The CDR3 is CASSVGYEQFF. CDR3 sequence (DNA): TGTGCCAGCAGCGTAGGCTATGAGCAGTTCTTC.

This clone came up once. The chain employs TRBV4-1 and TRBJ1-4, with D hard to call. Trimming cost V 0 bases and J 1 base, with 9 bases left between them. CDR1 and CDR2 from the germline V gene are MGHRA and YSYEKL. CDR3 length: 16 residues. The CDR3 reads CASSQEEGVTNEKLFF. CDR3 DNA sequence: TGCGCCAGCAGCCAAGAGGAGGGAGTAACTAATGAAAAACTGTTTTTT.

The sample holds a few counts of this clone. The rearrangement joins TRBV5-6 to TRBJ2-7, with TRBD1 identical over 8 bases. Germline V gene lookup returns CDR1 SGHDT and CDR2 YYEEEE. The V and J ends lost 6 bases and 4 bases, in that order; junction bases with no gene match: 9. CDR3 size: 14 residues. The CDR3 is CASTHSGQGYEQYF. The CDR3 nucleotides are TGTGCCAGCACCCATAGCGGACAGGGATACGAGCAGTACTTC.

The rearrangement uses TRBV7-9 and TRBJ1-4; D is uncertain. The CDR3 runs to 12 residues. Germline assignment: CDR1 SEHNR and CDR2 FQNEAQ (reference sequence). Trimming stripped 5 bases from V and 8 bases from J, with 9 bases between. Written as DNA, the CDR3 is TGTGCCAGCAGCGGTCTAGGCGAAAAACTGTTTTTT. Protein sequence: CASSGLGEKLFF.